The T cell receptor (beta chain) described here comes from a study of blood T cell repertoires in COVID-19. Measured with immunoSEQ multiplex PCR; TCRdb has only the in-frame clones, and not every one. Of about 45,000 clones in the sample, approximately 80% were seen once. The receptor's source is a man between 65 and 79 years old with acute or convalescent COVID-19. The sample comprised peripheral blood.

CDR3 region: CASSPTYEQYF. DNA for the CDR3: TGTGCCAGCAGTCCCACCTACGAGCAGTACTTC. The gene calls are TRBV2 and TRBJ2-7; D ambiguous. The CDR3 covers 11 residues. Germline-derived CDR1 and CDR2 are SNHLY and FYNNEI. The V end lost 5 bases, the J end lost 2 bases, and 4 bases lay between the germline ends.